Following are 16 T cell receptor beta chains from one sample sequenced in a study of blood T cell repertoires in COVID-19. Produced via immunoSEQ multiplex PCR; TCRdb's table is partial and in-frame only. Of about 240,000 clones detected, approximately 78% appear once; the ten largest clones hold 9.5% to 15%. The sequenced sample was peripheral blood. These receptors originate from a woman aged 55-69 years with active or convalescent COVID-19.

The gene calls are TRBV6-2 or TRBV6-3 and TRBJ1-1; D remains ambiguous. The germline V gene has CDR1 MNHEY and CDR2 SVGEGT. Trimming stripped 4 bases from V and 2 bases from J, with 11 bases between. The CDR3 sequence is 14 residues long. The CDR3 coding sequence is TGTGCCAGCAGTTCGGGGTGGGCCAACACTGAAGCTTTCTTT. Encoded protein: CASSSGWANTEAFF.

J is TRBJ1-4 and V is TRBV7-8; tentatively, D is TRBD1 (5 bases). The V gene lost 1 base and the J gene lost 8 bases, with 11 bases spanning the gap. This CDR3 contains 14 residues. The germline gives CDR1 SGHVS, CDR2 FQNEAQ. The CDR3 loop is CASSLGAGWEKLFF. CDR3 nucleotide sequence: TGTGCCAGCAGCTTAGGTGCAGGGTGGGAAAAACTGTTTTTT.

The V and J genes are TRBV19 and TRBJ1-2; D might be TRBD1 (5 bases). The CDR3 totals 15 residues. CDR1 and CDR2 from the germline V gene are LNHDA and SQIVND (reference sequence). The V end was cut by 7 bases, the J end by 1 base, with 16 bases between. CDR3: CASTKARALNYGYTF. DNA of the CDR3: TGTGCCAGTACCAAGGCCAGGGCCCTTAACTATGGCTACACCTTC.

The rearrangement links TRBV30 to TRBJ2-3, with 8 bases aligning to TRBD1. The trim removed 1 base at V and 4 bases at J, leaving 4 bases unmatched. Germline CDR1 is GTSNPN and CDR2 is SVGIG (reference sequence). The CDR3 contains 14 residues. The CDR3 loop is CAWSGTGRADTQYF. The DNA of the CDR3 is TGTGCCTGGAGTGGGACAGGGCGGGCAGATACGCAGTATTTT.

Written as DNA, the CDR3 is TGTGCCAGCAGTCCGATGGACAGTTCGTATAGCAATCAGCCCCAGCATTTT. It codes for CASSPMDSSYSNQPQHF. This chain uses TRBV6-6 with TRBJ1-5; D is possibly TRBD1 (6 bases). V gave up 5 bases and J gave up 0 bases, with 17 bases separating them. The CDR3 totals 17 residues. The germline V gene has CDR1 MNHNY and CDR2 SVGAGI (reference sequence).

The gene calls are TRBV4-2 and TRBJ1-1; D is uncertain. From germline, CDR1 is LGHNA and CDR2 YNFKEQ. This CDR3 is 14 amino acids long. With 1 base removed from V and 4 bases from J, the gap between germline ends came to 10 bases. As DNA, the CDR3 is TGTGCCAGCAGCCAAGGAGGATTAGGCACTGAAGCTTTCTTT. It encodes CASSQGGLGTEAFF.

The CDR3 loop is CASSKDRGSYNEQFF. In DNA form, the CDR3 reads TGTGCCAGCAGTAAGGACAGGGGGTCCTACAATGAGCAGTTCTTC. V gene TRBV11-3 combines with J gene TRBJ2-1, with 10 bases that match TRBD1. The CDR3 sequence is 15 residues long. V trimming: 6 bases; J trimming: 1 base; junction bases outside the gene matches: 3. From germline, CDR1 is SGHNT and CDR2 YENEEA.

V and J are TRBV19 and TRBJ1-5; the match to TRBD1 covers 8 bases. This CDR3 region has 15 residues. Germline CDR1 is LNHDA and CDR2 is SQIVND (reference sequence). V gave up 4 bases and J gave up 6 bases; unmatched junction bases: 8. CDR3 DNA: TGTGCCAGTAGTAAAGCAGGGGGCAACGCTCAGCCCCAGCATTTT. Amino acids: CASSKAGGNAQPQHF.

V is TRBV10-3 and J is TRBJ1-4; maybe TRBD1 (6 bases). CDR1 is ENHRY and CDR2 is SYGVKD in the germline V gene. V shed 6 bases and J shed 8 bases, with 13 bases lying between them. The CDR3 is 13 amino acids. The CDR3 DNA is TGTGCCATCAGGGGGGGGGCTGTGGAAAAACTGTTTTTT. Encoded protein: CAIRGGAVEKLFF.

The chain's CDR3 is CASSVGKGGGTPLHF. CDR3 coding DNA: TGTGCCAGCAGCGTAGGCAAAGGGGGCGGAACACCCCTCCACTTT. The chain combines TRBV9 with TRBJ1-6; 7 nucleotides agree with TRBD1. The CDR3 is 15 residues long. Germline trimming cut 0 bases from V and 11 bases from J; bases unmatched to any gene: 8. Germline V gene sequence: CDR1 SGDLS, CDR2 YYNGEE.

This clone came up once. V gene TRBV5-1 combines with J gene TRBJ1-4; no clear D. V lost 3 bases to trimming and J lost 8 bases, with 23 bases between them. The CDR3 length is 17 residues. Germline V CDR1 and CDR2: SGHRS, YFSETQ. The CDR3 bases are TGCGCCAGCAGCTCCGACATGGTCTCCGTGGGTCGAGAAAAACTGTTTTTT. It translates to CASSSDMVSVGREKLFF.

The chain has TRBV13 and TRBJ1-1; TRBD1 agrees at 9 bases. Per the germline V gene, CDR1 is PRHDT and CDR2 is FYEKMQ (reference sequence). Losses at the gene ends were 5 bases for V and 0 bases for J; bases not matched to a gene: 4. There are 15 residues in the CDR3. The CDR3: CASSRQGVMNTEAFF. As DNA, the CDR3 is TGTGCCAGCAGCAGACAGGGGGTGATGAACACTGAAGCTTTCTTT. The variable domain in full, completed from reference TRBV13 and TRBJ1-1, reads AAGVIQSPRHLIKEKRETATLKCYPIPRHDTVYWYQQGPGQDPQFLISFYEKMQSDKGSIPDRFSAQQFSDYHSELNMSSLELGDSALYFCASSRQGVMNTEAFFGQGTRLTVV.

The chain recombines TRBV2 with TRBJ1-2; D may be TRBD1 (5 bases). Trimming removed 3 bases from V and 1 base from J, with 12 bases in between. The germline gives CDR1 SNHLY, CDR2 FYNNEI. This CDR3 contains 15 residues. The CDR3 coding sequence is TGTGCCAGCAGTGAGACAGTTTGGGTTAACTATGGCTACACCTTC. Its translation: CASSETVWVNYGYTF.

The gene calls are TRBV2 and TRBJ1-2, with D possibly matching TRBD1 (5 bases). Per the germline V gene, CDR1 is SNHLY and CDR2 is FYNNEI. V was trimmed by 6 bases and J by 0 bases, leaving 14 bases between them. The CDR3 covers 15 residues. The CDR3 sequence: CASSGRVWTNYGYTF. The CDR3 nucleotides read TGTGCCAGCAGCGGCAGGGTCTGGACTAACTATGGCTACACCTTC.

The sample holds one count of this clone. CDR3 DNA: TGCAGTGCTTCCAGGGGTAATGAGCAGTTCTTC. Its protein is CSASRGNEQFF. V is TRBV20-1 and J is TRBJ2-1; weak D call: TRBD1 (6 bases). Trimming took 5 bases from V and 7 from J, leaving 9 bases between them. This CDR3 spans 11 amino acids. Germline loops: CDR1 DFQATT, CDR2 SNEGSKA (reference sequence).

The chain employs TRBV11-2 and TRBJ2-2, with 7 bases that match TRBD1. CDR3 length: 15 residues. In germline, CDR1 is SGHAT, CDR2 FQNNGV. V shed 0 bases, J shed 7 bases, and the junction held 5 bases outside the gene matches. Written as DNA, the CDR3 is TGTGCCAGCAGCTTAGAAGAGGGGGCCGGCGGGGAGCTGTTTTTT. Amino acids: CASSLEEGAGGELFF.